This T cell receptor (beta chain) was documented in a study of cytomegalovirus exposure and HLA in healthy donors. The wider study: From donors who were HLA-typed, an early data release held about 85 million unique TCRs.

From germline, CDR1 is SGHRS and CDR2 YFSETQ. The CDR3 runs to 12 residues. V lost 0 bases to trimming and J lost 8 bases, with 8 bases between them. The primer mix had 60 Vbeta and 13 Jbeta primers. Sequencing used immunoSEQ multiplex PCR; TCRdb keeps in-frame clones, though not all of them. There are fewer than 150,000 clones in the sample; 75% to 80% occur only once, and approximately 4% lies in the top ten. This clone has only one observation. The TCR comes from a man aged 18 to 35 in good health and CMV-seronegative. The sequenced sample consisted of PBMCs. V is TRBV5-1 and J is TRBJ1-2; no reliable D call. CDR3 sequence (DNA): TGCGCCAGCAGCTTGGATCGTGAGGGCTACACCTTC. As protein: CASSLDREGYTF.